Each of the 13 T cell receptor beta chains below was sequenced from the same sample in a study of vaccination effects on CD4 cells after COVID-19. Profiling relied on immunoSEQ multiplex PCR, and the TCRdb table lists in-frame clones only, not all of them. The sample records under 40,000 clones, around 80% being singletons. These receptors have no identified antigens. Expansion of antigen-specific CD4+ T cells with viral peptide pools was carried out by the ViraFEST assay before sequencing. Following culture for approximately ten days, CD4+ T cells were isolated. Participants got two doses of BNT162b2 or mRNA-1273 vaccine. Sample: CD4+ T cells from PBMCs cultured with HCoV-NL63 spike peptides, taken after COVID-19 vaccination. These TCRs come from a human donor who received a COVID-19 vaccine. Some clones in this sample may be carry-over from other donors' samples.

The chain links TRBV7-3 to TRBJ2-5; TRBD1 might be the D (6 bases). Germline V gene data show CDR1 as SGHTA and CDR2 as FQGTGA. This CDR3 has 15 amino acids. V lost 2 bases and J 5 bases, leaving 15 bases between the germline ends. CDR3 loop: CASSLRQGGIETQYF. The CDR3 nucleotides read TGTGCCAGCAGCTTACGGCAAGGGGGTATCGAGACCCAGTACTTC.

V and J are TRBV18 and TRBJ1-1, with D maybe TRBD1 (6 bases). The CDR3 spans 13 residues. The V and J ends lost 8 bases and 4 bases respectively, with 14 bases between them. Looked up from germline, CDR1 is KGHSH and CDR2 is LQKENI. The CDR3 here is CASQGGRGTEAFF. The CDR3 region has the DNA TGTGCCAGCCAAGGGGGGCGAGGCACTGAAGCTTTCTTT.

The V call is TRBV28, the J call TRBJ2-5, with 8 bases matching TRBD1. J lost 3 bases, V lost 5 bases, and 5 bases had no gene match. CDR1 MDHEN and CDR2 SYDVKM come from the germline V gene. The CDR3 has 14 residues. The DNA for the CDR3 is TGTGCCAGCAGTCTTTCAGGGGGCAAAGAGACCCAGTACTTC. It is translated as CASSLSGGKETQYF.

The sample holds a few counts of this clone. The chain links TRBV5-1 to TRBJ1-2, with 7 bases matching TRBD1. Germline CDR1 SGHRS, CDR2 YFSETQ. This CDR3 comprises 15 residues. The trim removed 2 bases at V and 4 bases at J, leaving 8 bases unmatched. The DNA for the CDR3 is TGCGCCAGCAGCTTAATACCGGGACAGTCCTATGGCTACACCTTC. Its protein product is CASSLIPGQSYGYTF.

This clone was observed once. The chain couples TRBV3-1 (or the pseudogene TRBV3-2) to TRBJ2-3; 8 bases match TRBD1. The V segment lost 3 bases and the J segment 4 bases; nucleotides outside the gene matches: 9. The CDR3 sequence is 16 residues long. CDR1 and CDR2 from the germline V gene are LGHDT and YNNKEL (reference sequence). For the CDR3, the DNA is TGTGCCAGCAGCCACTGGACAGGGTTCGGGTCAGATACGCAGTATTTT. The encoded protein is CASSHWTGFGSDTQYF.

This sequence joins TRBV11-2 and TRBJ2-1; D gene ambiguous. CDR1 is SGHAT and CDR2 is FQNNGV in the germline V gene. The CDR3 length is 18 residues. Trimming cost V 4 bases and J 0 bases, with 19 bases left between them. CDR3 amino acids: CASSSLLLTLISYNEQFF. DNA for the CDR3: TGTGCCAGCAGCTCCCTCTTATTAACGCTGATCTCCTACAATGAGCAGTTCTTC.

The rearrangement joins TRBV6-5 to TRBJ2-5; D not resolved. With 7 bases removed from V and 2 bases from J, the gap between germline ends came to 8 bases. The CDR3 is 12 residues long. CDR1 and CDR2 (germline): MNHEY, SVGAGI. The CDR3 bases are TGTGCCAGCAAGTGGGATCAAGAGACCCAGTACTTC. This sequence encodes CASKWDQETQYF.

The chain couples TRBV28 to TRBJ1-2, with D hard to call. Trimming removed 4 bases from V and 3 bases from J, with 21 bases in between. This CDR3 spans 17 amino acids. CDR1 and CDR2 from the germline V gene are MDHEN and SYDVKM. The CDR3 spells CASSSPTRYMRDYGYTF. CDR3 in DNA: TGTGCCAGCAGTTCACCTACCAGGTACATGCGGGACTATGGCTACACCTTC.

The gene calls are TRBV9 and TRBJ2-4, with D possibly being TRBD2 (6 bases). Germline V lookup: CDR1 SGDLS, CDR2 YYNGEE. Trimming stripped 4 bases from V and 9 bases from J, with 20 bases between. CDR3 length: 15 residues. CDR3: CASSPYSGLGGIQYF. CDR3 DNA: TGTGCCAGCAGCCCTTATTCGGGACTTGGCGGCATTCAGTACTTC.

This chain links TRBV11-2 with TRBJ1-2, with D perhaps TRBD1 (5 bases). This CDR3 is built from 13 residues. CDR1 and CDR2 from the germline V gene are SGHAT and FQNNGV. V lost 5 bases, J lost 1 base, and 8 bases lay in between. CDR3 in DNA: TGTGCCAGCAGCCCAGGGTATAACTATGGCTACACCTTC. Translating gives CASSPGYNYGYTF.

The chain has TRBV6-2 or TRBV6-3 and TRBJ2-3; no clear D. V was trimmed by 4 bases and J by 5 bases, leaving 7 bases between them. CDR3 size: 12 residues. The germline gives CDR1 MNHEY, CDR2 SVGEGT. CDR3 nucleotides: TGTGCCAGCAGTTTGTGGGGAGATACGCAGTATTTT. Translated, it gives CASSLWGDTQYF.

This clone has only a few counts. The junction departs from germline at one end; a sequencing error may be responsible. The CDR3 sequence: CASSIFVGKGNSEAFF. In nucleotides, the CDR3 is TGTGCCAGTAGTATTTTTGTGGGGAAGGGGAACTCTGAAGCTTTCTTT. The V and J genes are TRBV19 and TRBJ1-1, with D perhaps TRBD1 (5 bases). CDR1 and CDR2 from the germline V gene are LNHDA and SQIVND (reference sequence). This CDR3 has 16 residues.

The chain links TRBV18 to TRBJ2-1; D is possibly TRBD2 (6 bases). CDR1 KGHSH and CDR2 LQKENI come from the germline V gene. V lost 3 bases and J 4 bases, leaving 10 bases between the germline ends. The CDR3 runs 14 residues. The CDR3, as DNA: TGTGCCAGCTCACCCCGCCGGGGGTACAATGAGCAGTTCTTC. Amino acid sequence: CASSPRRGYNEQFF.